The TCR beta chain described here comes from a study of early T cells in non-severe SARS-CoV-2 infection listed by TCRdb under 2021. About the full investigation: Because TCR sequencing relied on bulk RNA taken from unsorted whole blood, pairing of alpha and beta chains was not possible. Broad study findings and their caveats: VDJdb matching was skewed toward anti-spike CD8 responses and likely underestimated virus-specific expansions, missing private and CD4 specificities.

Set within a cohort of healthcare workers in London, UK, this nested case-control study involved weekly PCR testing of nasopharyngeal swabs along with blood sampling. Healthcare workers were recruited between 23 and 31 March 2020, during the week of the UK lockdown, and were followed weekly for up to 16 weeks. In regard to this clonotype: Its antigen specificity is not known. Per-base qualities were not stored, and no clone one base away is much larger.

The method was 5' RACE. Instrument used: NextSeq 500. Unique molecular identifiers were attached to individual cDNA molecules in the TCR library protocol so that sequencing error and PCR bias could be corrected. Both TCR alpha and beta chains were sequenced, and tight co-correlation was observed between alpha and beta sequence abundances in each sample. Under the source paper's analysis protocol: Decombinator V4 was used to annotate TCR sequences for V gene, J gene and CDR3. Expanded TCRs were defined as changing significantly between any two time points under a Poisson model with p below 0.0001. Abundances of TCRs were expressed as counts per million after normalisation to the total number of TCRs sequenced in each sample. TRAV1-2 paired with TRAJ12, TRAJ20 or TRAJ33 defined MAIT TCRs, while TRAV10 paired with TRAJ18 defined iNKT TCRs. VDJdb, accessed 1 November 2021, was searched for CMV, EBV and SARS-CoV-2 annotated TCRs, with TCRs annotated for multiple antigens excluded. TCRdb trimmed the raw reads at Q25, called clones with MiXCR and kept productive beta chains. For every CDR3 protein sequence, its rows merge into one entry that carries the most common genes and DNA. What appears here as the V and J calls and clone size reflects TCRdb's work, not the paper's. This sample comprises 60,000 to 75,000 distinct CDR3 sequences, over 10% of them detected only once. The ten most abundant clones make up 5% to 7% of the sample.

V loses 5 bases of germline sequence and J loses 0 bases, and the interval between the two ends is 11 bases. The germline V gene yields SGHVS for CDR1 and FQNEAQ for CDR2. The CDR3 runs 14 residues from the cysteine to the phenylalanine. The DNA shown is the 42-base CDR3, in frame from base 1. Sequencing was performed on whole blood, taken at baseline. This sequence uses TRBV7-8 and TRBJ2-7; the D segment cannot be called with confidence. This sequence was found in an adult who was a healthcare worker with PCR-confirmed SARS-CoV-2 infection or an uninfected control (not recorded which). This receptor has the CDR3 CASSLGPFSYEQYF. In nucleotide form, the sequence is TGTGCCAGCAGCCTGGGTCCATTCTCCTACGAGCAGTACTTC.